Described below is a single T cell receptor beta chain sequence and its context. The CDR3 is 13 residues long. Germline V lookup: CDR1 MNHEY, CDR2 SMNVEV (reference sequence). V shed 5 bases and J shed 4 bases, with 11 bases lying between them. This sample stems from a study of blood T cell repertoires in COVID-19. Study-level information: T cells, B-cell-depleted T cells, or PBMCs provided the cDNA or gDNA that served as material.

Using immunoSEQ multiplex PCR, the repertoire was profiled, and TCRdb retains in-frame clones only, with some absent. The sample consists of 300,000 to 400,000 clones, roughly 90% of them appearing once. The sequenced sample consisted of peripheral blood. The J gene is TRBJ1-2, the V gene TRBV27; D might be TRBD1 (6 bases). The clonotype comes from a man aged 30-40 years with COVID-19, enrolled during active disease. Here the CDR3 DNA reads TGTGCCAGCAGTCCACAGGGTAGCTATGGCTACACCTTC. Protein: CASSPQGSYGYTF.